Presented here are 5 T cell receptor beta chains from one specimen sequenced in a study of blood T cell repertoires in COVID-19. Data came from immunoSEQ multiplex PCR; TCRdb stores just in-frame clones and leaves some out. The sample carries about 200,000 clones, 70% to 90% recorded once. Sequencing input: peripheral blood. These receptors were collected from a woman in her 50s with acute or convalescent COVID-19.

The chain employs TRBV27 and TRBJ2-7; D is perhaps TRBD1 (6 bases). Germline V gives CDR1 MNHEY, CDR2 SMNVEV (reference sequence). Between the trimmed V and J ends, which lost 0 bases and 7 bases, there was a span of 10 bases. This CDR3 spans 13 amino acids. CDR3 protein: CASSLSLGQEQYF. CDR3 nucleotide sequence: TGTGCCAGCAGTTTATCCCTCGGACAGGAGCAGTACTTC.

In nucleotides, the CDR3 is TGTGCCTGGATAAAACAGGGGCGCGCTGGGGCCAACGTCCTGACTTTC. It encodes CAWIKQGRAGANVLTF. The genes are TRBV30 and TRBJ2-6; 7 nucleotides agree with TRBD1. The germline gives CDR1 GTSNPN, CDR2 SVGIG (reference sequence). CDR3 length equals 16 residues. V gave up 4 bases and J gave up 2 bases; unmatched junction bases: 8. Together with reference TRBV30 and TRBJ2-6, the CDR3 gives the full variable domain: SQTIHQWPATLVQPVGSPLSLECTVEGTSNPNLYWYRQAAGRGLQLLFYSVGIGQISSEVPQNLSASRPQDRQFILSSKKLLLSDSGFYLCAWIKQGRAGANVLTFGAGSRLTVL.

As regards this clone: One junction end does not reproduce the germline sequence, and a read error may be involved. Other DNA sequences in the sample encode the same CDR3. The chain has TRBV7-2 and TRBJ2-3; TRBD1 aligns across 8 bases. This CDR3 is 16 amino acids long. Looked up from germline, CDR1 is SGHTA and CDR2 is FQGNSA. CDR3 sequence reads: CASSLVLAGGTDTQYF. The DNA of the CDR3 is TGTGCCAGCAGCTTAGTATTGGCAGGGGGCACCGATACGCAGTATTTT.

The chain links TRBV18 to TRBJ2-7; perhaps TRBD1 as D (5 bases). V lost 1 base to trimming and J lost 3 bases, with 10 bases between them. The CDR3 is 14 residues long. The germline V gene has CDR1 KGHSH and CDR2 LQKENI. CDR3 nucleotides: TGTGCCAGCTCACCACGGGGCGGAGACTACGAGCAGTACTTC. Translation gives CASSPRGGDYEQYF.

The chain uses TRBV9 and TRBJ2-1; 8 nucleotides agree with TRBD1. V shed 4 bases, J shed 10 bases, and the junction held 10 bases outside the gene matches. CDR3 length: 14 residues. Germline CDR1 and CDR2: SGDLS and YYNGEE. The DNA for the CDR3 is TGTGCCAGCAGCACCATGACAGGGGCGGGCGAGCAGTTCTTC. Its translation: CASSTMTGAGEQFF. The full variable domain, rest sourced from reference TRBV9 and TRBJ2-1, is DSGVTQTPKHLITATGQRVTLRCSPRSGDLSVYWYQQSLDQGLQFLIQYYNGEERAKGNILERFSAQQFPDLHSELNLSSLELGDSALYFCASSTMTGAGEQFFGPGTRLTVL.